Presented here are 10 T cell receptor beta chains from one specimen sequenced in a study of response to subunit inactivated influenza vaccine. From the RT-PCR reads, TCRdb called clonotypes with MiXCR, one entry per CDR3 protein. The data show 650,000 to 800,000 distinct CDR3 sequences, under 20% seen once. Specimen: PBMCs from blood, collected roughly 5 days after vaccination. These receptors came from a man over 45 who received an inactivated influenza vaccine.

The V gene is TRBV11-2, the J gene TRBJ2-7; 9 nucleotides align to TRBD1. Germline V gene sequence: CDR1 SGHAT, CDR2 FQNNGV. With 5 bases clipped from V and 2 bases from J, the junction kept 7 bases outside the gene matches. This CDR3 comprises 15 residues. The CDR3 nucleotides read TGTGCCAGCAGCGCGACCGGGACAGGGACCTACGAGCAGTACTTC. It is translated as CASSATGTGTYEQYF.

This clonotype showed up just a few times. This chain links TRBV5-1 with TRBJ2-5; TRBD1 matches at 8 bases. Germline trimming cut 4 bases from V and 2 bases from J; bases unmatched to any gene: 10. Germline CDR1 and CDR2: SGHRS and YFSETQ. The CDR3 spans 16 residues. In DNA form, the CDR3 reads TGCGCCAGCAGCGCCACCGGGACAGGCTTACAAGAGACCCAGTACTTC. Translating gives CASSATGTGLQETQYF.

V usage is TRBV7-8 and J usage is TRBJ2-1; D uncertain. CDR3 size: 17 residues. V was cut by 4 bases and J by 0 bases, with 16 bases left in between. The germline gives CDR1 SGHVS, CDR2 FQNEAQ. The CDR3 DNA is TGTGCCAGCAGCTCCCTCCACGGTGTCAGCTCCTACAATGAGCAGTTCTTC. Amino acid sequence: CASSSLHGVSSYNEQFF.

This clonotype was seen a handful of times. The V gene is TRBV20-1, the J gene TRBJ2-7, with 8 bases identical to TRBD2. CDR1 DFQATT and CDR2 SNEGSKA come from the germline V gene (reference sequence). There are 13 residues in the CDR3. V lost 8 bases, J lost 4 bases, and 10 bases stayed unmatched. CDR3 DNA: TGCAGTATTCTCCGGGGGGGTACTTACGAGCAGTACTTC. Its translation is CSILRGGTYEQYF.

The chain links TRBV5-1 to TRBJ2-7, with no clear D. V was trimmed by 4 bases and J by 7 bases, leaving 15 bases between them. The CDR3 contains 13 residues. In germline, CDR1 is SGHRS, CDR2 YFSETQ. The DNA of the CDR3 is TGCGCCAGCAGCGCCCAGACCCTTGGAGAGCAGTACTTC. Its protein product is CASSAQTLGEQYF.

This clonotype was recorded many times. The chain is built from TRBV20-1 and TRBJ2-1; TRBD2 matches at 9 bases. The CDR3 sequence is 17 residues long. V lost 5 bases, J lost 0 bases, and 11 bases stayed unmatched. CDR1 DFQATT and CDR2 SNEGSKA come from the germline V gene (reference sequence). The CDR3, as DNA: TGCAGTGCTCTAAAAGGACTAGCGCCTAGCTCCTACAATGAGCAGTTCTTC. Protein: CSALKGLAPSSYNEQFF.

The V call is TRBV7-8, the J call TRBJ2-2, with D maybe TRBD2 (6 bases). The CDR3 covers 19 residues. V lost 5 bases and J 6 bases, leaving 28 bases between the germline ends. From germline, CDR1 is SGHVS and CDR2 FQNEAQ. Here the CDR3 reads CASSKYPGLSFRNAGELFF. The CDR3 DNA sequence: TGTGCCAGCAGCAAATACCCGGGACTCTCGTTTCGCAACGCCGGGGAGCTGTTTTTT.

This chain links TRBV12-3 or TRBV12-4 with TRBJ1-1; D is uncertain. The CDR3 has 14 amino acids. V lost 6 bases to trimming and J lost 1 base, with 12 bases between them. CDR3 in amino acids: CASRIAGWNTEAFF. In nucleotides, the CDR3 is TGTGCCAGCAGGATCGCCGGATGGAACACTGAAGCTTTCTTT.

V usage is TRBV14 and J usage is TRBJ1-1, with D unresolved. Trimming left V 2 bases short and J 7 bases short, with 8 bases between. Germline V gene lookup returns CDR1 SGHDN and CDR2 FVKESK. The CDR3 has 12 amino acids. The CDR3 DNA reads TGTGCCAGCAGCCAATATGGCGGTGAAGCTTTCTTT. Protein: CASSQYGGEAFF. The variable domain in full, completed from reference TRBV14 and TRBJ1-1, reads EAGVTQFPSHSVIEKGQTVTLRCDPISGHDNLYWYRRVMGKEIKFLLHFVKESKQDESGMPNNRFLAERTGGTYSTLKVQPAELEDSGVYFCASSQYGGEAFFGQGTRLTVV.

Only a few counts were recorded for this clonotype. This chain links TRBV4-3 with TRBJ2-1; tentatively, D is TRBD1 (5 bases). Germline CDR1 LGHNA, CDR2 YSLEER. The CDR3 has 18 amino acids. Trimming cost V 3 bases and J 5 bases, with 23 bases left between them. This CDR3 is CASSQEPWRQGLNNEQFF. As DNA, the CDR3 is TGCGCCAGCAGCCAGGAACCATGGCGGCAGGGCCTGAACAATGAGCAGTTCTTC.